These 12 T cell receptor beta chains were all obtained from the same sample, sequenced in a study of cytomegalovirus exposure and HLA in healthy donors. PCR amplification relied on 60 Vbeta primers (plus 13 Jbeta primers). TCRdb's copy holds only in-frame clones and misses some; the assay was immunoSEQ multiplex PCR. The sample holds about 160,000 clones, 80% seen once. Sequencing input: PBMCs. These receptors all stem from a man in his thirties or forties in good health and CMV-seronegative.

This chain links TRBV28 with TRBJ2-7; TRBD2 aligns across 11 bases. CDR1 and CDR2 (germline): MDHEN, SYDVKM. V was pared by 3 bases and J by 7 bases, with 8 bases of the junction left unmatched. This CDR3 is built from 15 residues. CDR3: CASSFTSGRKKEQYF. CDR3 nucleotide sequence: TGTGCCAGCAGTTTCACTAGCGGGAGAAAGAAAGAGCAGTACTTC.

The CDR3 sequence: CSAPGTSGYNEQFF. In DNA form, the CDR3 reads TGCAGCGCCCCCGGGACTAGCGGGTACAATGAGCAGTTCTTC. V gene TRBV29-1 combines with J gene TRBJ2-1; TRBD2 matches at 12 bases. Germline lookup yields CDR1 SQVTM and CDR2 ANQGSEA. The CDR3 is made up of 14 amino acids. Trimming cost V 7 bases and J 4 bases; bases outside gene matches: 5.

The chain couples TRBV2 to TRBJ1-1; 10 bases align to TRBD1. V shed 4 bases, J shed 10 bases, and the junction held 9 bases outside the gene matches. There are 14 residues in the CDR3. CDR1 is SNHLY, CDR2 FYNNEI, per germline. The CDR3 is CASSGPWDRGLAFF. The CDR3 DNA sequence: TGTGCCAGCAGTGGGCCTTGGGACAGGGGTTTAGCTTTCTTT.

This chain joins TRBV15 and TRBJ1-2; 8 bases align to TRBD1. The CDR3 runs 18 residues. The trim removed 0 bases at V and 4 bases at J, leaving 13 bases unmatched. Germline assignment: CDR1 LNHNV and CDR2 YYDKDF (reference sequence). The chain's CDR3 is CATSRDKISGTGAYGYTF. DNA of the CDR3: TGTGCCACCAGCAGAGATAAGATTAGTGGGACAGGCGCCTATGGCTACACCTTC.

This rearrangement joins TRBV30 to TRBJ1-5; a weak D match, TRBD1 (6 bases). V gave up 7 bases and J gave up 4 bases, with 17 bases separating them. This CDR3 spans 14 amino acids. Germline CDR1 reads GTSNPN; CDR2 reads SVGIG (reference sequence). Here the CDR3 DNA reads TGTGCCTTAAACAACGGACAGCCTAATCAGCCCCAGCATTTT. As protein: CALNNGQPNQPQHF. Filled out from reference TRBV30 and TRBJ1-5, the complete variable domain reads SQTIHQWPATLVQPVGSPLSLECTVEGTSNPNLYWYRQAAGRGLQLLFYSVGIGQISSEVPQNLSASRPQDRQFILSSKKLLLSDSGFYLCALNNGQPNQPQHFGDGTRLSIL.

The chain carries TRBV10-1 and TRBJ1-2; 7 bases agree with TRBD1. This CDR3 comprises 13 residues. From germline, CDR1 is WNHNN and CDR2 SYGVQD (reference sequence). V dropped 2 bases and J dropped 4; count of bases not matched to a gene: 1. The CDR3 DNA sequence: TGCGCCAGCAGTGAGGACAGGGTCTATGGCTACACCTTC. It encodes CASSEDRVYGYTF.

The J gene is TRBJ2-1, the V gene TRBV19, with 8 bases identical to TRBD1. The V gene end was trimmed by 7 bases and the J gene end by 4 bases; junction bases not matched to a gene: 12. CDR1 is LNHDA and CDR2 is SQIVND in the germline V gene (reference sequence). The length of the CDR3 is 16 residues. In DNA, the CDR3 is TGTGCCAGTACTCTATCAGGGGGCGAAGAGTACAATGAGCAGTTCTTC. Residues: CASTLSGGEEYNEQFF. Filled out from reference TRBV19 and TRBJ2-1, the complete variable domain reads DGGITQSPKYLFRKEGQNVTLSCEQNLNHDAMYWYRQDPGQGLRLIYYSQIVNDFQKGDIAEGYSVSREKKESFPLTVTSAQKNPTAFYLCASTLSGGEEYNEQFFGPGTRLTVL.

The V call is TRBV15, the J call TRBJ2-1; 7 positions agree with TRBD2. The CDR3 is 15 residues long. Germline values: CDR1 LNHNV, CDR2 YYDKDF (reference sequence). V shed 4 bases and J 3 bases; nucleotides not matched to a gene: 6. DNA for the CDR3: TGTGCCACCAGCACAGAGCGGGGAGGCTACAATGAGCAGTTCTTC. Translated, it gives CATSTERGGYNEQFF.

This clone was counted only a few times. The chain uses TRBV27 and TRBJ1-5; 7 positions match TRBD1. This CDR3 contains 16 residues. With 2 bases clipped from V and 4 bases from J, the junction kept 8 bases outside the gene matches. Germline V gene data show CDR1 as MNHEY and CDR2 as SMNVEV (reference sequence). The CDR3: CASSLVGARGNQPQHF. The CDR3 nucleotides are TGTGCCAGCAGTTTAGTTGGGGCCAGGGGGAATCAGCCCCAGCATTTT.

The chain recombines TRBV6-1 with TRBJ1-1; D is undetermined. CDR3 length: 14 residues. Germline values: CDR1 MNHNS, CDR2 SASEGT. V was clipped by 4 bases and J by 0 bases, with 9 bases between them. The CDR3: CASSVLTVNTEAFF. The CDR3 bases are TGTGCCAGCAGTGTGCTAACAGTGAACACTGAAGCTTTCTTT.

The chain recombines TRBV5-4 with TRBJ2-1, with 9 bases fitting TRBD1. The CDR3 is 15 amino acids. With 4 bases clipped from V and 1 base from J, the junction kept 3 bases outside the gene matches. Germline loops: CDR1 SGHNT, CDR2 YYREEE (reference sequence). The CDR3 spells CASSQDRGSYNEQFF. The CDR3 coding sequence is TGTGCCAGCAGCCAGGACAGGGGTTCCTACAATGAGCAGTTCTTC.

The rearrangement joins TRBV14 to TRBJ2-3, with 7 bases lining up with TRBD1. CDR1 and CDR2 (germline): SGHDN, FVKESK. The CDR3 is 14 residues long. The trim removed 6 bases at V and 6 bases at J, leaving 9 bases unmatched. The CDR3 sequence: CASRKTGLGDTQYF. For the CDR3, the DNA is TGTGCCAGCAGGAAGACAGGGCTCGGGGATACGCAGTATTTT.